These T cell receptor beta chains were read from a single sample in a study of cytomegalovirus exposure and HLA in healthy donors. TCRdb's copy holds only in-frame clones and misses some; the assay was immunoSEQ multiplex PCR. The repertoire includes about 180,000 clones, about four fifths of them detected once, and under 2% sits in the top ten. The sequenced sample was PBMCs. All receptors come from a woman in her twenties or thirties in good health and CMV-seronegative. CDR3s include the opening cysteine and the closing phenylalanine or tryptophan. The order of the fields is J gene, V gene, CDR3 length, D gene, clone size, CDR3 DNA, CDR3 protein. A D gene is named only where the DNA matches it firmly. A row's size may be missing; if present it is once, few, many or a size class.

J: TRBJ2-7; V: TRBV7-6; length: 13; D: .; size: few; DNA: TGTGCCAGCAGCTTAGGGGCCGACTACGAGCAGTACTTC; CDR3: CASSLGADYEQYF
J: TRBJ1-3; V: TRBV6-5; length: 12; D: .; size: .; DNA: TGTGCCAGCAGCCCATCTAGGAACACCATATATTTT; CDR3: CASSPSRNTIYF
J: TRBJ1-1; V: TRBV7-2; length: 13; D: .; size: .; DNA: TGTGCCAGCAGCTTTGAGAGGGCAGGTCAAGCTTTCTTT; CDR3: CASSFERAGQAFF
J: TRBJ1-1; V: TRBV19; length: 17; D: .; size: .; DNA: TGTGCCAGTAGTAGAGGGATTCGGGGGGATCGGAACACTGAAGCTTTCTTT; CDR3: CASSRGIRGDRNTEAFF
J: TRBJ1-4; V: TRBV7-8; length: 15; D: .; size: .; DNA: TGTGCCAGCAGCCCCACCAACAGGGCTAATGAAAAACTGTTTTTT; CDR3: CASSPTNRANEKLFF
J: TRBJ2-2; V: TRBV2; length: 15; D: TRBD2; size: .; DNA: TGTGCCAGCACTCCGGGACTAGTTGACCCCGGGGAGCTGTTTTTT; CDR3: CASTPGLVDPGELFF
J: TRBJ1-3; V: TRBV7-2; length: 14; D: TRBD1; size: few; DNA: TGTGCCAGCAGCCCCGACAGGGGCCGAAACACCATATATTTT; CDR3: CASSPDRGRNTIYF
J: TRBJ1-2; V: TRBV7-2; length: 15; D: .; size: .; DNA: TGTGCCAGCAGCTTATCCCCAGCAACCAGGGATGGCTACACCTTC; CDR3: CASSLSPATRDGYTF
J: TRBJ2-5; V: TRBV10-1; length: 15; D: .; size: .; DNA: TGCGCCAGCAATGCGTCCGGGTGGGAGCAAGAGACCCAGTACTTC; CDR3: CASNASGWEQETQYF
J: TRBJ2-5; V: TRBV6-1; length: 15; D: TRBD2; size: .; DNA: TGTGCCAGCACCCGGGGCGGGGGCGGGGGGGAGACCCAGTACTTC; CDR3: CASTRGGGGGETQYF
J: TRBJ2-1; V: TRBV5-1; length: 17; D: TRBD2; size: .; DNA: TGCGCCAGCAGCTTTGAGAGCGGGGGGGCGATTTACAATGAGCAGTTCTTC; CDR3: CASSFESGGAIYNEQFF
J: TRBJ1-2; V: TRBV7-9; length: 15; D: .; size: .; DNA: TGTGCCAGCAGCTTCTCGGCCAGACTCGACTTTGGCTACACCTTC; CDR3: CASSFSARLDFGYTF
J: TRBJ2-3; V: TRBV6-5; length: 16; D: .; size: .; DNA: TGTGCCAGCAGTTACGGGTTGGGGGGGCCAGCAGATACGCAGTATTTT; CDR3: CASSYGLGGPADTQYF
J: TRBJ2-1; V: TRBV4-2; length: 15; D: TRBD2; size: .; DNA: TGTGCCAGCAGCCAAGATGGACTAGCAGGCAATGAGCAGTTCTTC; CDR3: CASSQDGLAGNEQFF
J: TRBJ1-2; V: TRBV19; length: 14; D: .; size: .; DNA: TGTGCCAGTAGAAACGCCGCGAGGGTCTATGGCTACACCTTC; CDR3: CASRNAARVYGYTF
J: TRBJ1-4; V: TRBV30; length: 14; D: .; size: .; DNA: TGTGCCTGGAGTCCGGGGGGCAGTGATGAAAAACTGTTTTTT; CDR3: CAWSPGGSDEKLFF
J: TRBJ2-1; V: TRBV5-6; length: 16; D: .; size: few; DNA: TGTGCCAGCAGCCCATTCTCATATAGCTCCTACAATGAGCAGTTCTTC; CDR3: CASSPFSYSSYNEQFF
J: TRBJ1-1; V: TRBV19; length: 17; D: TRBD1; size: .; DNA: TGTGCCAGTAGTATAGGGCTACGGACAGGAGGAAACACTGAAGCTTTCTTT; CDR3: CASSIGLRTGGNTEAFF
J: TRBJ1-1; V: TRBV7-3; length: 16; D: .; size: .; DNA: TGTGCCAGCAGCTTCCCTCGGGGGGGATTGGACACTGAAGCTTTCTTT; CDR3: CASSFPRGGLDTEAFF
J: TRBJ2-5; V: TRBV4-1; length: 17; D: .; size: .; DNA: TGCGCCAGCAGCCAAGATCCCCAGGGGTTATTACAAGAGACCCAGTACTTC; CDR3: CASSQDPQGLLQETQYF
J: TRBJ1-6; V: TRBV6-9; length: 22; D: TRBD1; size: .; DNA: TGTGCCAGCAGGTACACCCTCCGGACCGGGACAGGGGAAATTTGCCATAATTCACCCCTCCACTTT; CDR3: CASRYTLRTGTGEICHNSPLHF
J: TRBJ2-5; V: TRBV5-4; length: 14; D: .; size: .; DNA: TGTGCCAGCAGCTTTCGGACAGTTAAAGAGACCCAGTACTTC; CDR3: CASSFRTVKETQYF
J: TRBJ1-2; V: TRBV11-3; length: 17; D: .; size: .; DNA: TGTGCCAGCAGCTTAGATGTAAGGGGGAGCCATTGCTATGGCTACACCTTC; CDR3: CASSLDVRGSHCYGYTF
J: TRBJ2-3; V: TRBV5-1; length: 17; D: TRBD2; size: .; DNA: TGCGCCAGCAGCTTGGAACTAGCGGGGGTGGGCACAGATACGCAGTATTTT; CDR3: CASSLELAGVGTDTQYF
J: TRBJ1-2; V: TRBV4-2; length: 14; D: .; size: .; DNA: TGTGCCAGCAGCCCAGGGGACGTTTACTATGGCTACACCTTC; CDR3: CASSPGDVYYGYTF
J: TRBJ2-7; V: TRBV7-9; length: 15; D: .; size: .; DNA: TGTGCCAGCAGCTTTGGCGGGGTCTTGGCCTACGAGCAGTACTTC; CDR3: CASSFGGVLAYEQYF
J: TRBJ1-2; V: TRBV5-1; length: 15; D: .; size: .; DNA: TGCGCCAGCAGCTCGAAAGCACAGGGTGGCGAAGGCTACACCTTC; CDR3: CASSSKAQGGEGYTF
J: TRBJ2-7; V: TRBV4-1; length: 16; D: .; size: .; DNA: TGCGCCAGCAGCCAAGGCGTAGGGGAGGTCGCCTACGAGCAGTACTTC; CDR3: CASSQGVGEVAYEQYF
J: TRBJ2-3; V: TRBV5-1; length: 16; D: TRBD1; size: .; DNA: TGCGCCAGCAGATCCCTACGGACAGGGACGACAGATACGCAGTATTTT; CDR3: CASRSLRTGTTDTQYF
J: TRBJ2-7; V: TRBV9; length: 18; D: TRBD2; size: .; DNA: TGTGCCAGCAGCGTAGCCGTGAGTAGCGGGGGGGCCTCGGGCGAGCAGTACTTC; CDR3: CASSVAVSSGGASGEQYF
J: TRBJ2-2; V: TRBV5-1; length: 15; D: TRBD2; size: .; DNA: TGCGCCAGCAGCGCGGGACTAGCTCAATCCGGGGAGCTGTTTTTT; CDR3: CASSAGLAQSGELFF
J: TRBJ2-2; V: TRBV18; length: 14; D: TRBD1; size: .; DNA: TGTGCCAGCTCACCAAAAGGGGGCCCCGGGGAGCTGTTTTTT; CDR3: CASSPKGGPGELFF
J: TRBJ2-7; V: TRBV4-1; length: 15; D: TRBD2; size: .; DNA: TGCGCCAGCAGCCCCCAGAGCGGGGGTCTCTACGAGCAGTACTTC; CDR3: CASSPQSGGLYEQYF
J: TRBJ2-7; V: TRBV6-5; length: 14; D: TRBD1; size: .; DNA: TGTGCCAGCAGTTACGCGGACAGGCCCTACGAGCAGTACTTC; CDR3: CASSYADRPYEQYF
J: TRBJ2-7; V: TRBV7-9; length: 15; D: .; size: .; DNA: TGTGCCAGCAGCTTAGTGGGGGGGCAGGCCTACGAGCAGTACTTC; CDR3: CASSLVGGQAYEQYF
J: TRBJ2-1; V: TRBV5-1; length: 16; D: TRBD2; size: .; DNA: TGCGCCAGCAGCGTGTCACTAGCGGGGCTTAGGGGGGGGCAGTTCTTC; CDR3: CASSVSLAGLRGGQFF
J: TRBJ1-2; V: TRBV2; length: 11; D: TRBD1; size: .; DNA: TGTGCCAGCAGAGAGACAGGGGGCTACACCTTC; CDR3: CASRETGGYTF
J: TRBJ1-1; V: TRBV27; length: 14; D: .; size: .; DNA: TGTGCCAGCAGTTTATCTACAGGGAACACAAAAGCTTTCTTT; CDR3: CASSLSTGNTKAFF
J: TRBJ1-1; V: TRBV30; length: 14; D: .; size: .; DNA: TGTGCCGGGAATACCGGGGGGTTAGTCGCTGAAGCTTTCTTT; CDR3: CAGNTGGLVAEAFF
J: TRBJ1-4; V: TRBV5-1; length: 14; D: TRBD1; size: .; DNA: TGCGCCAGCAGCTTCAGGGGGCGGAATGAAAAACTGTTTTTT; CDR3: CASSFRGRNEKLFF
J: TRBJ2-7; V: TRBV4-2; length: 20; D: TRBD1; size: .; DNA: TGTGCCAGCAGCCAAGATAAAAGGAGCCAGACAGGGAAATTCTCCTACGAGCAGTACTTC; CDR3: CASSQDKRSQTGKFSYEQYF
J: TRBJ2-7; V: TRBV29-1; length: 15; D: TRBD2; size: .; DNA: TGCAGCGTAGCCGGGACTAGCGGGGGGGCCTACGAGCAGTACTTC; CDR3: CSVAGTSGGAYEQYF
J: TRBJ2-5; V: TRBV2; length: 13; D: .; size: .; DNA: TGTGCCAGCAGTTTAGACAGGCAAGAGACCCAGTACTTC; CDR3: CASSLDRQETQYF
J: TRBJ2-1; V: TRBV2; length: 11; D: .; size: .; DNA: TGTGCCAGCAGTGAAGTACCTCGAGGGTTCTTC; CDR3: CASSEVPRGFF
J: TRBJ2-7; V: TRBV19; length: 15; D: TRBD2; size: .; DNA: TGTGCCAGTACTCCGGGGGGAGGGAGATCCTACGAGCAGTACTTC; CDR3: CASTPGGGRSYEQYF
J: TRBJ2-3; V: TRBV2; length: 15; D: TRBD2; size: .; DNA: TGTGCCAGCAGACGACTAGCGGGGGCCGTAGATACGCAGTATTTT; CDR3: CASRRLAGAVDTQYF
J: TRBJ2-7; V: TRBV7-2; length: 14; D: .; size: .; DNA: TGTGCCAGCAGCTCTAGGGGTTTCATGTACGAGCAGTACTTC; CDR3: CASSSRGFMYEQYF
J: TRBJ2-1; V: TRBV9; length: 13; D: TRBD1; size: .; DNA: TGTGCCAGCAGCACCTACAGGGGCAATGAGCAGTTCTTC; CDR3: CASSTYRGNEQFF
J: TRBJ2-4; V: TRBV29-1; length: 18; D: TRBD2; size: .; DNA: TGCAGCGTTGTCCGACTAGCGGGGGGGCGAGGTTCCAAAAACATTCAGTACTTC; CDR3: CSVVRLAGGRGSKNIQYF
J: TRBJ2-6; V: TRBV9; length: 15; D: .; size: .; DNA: TGTGCCAGCAGCGTAGCCGGGGATGGGGCCAACGTCCTGACTTTC; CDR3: CASSVAGDGANVLTF